This T cell receptor (beta chain) was sequenced during a study of blood T cells in healthy people across ages. Study-wide results and limits: TCR beta diversity per million T cells fell roughly linearly with age. With naive T cell percentage, TCR beta diversity showed a strong correlation. What prevented conclusive comparison of naive and antigen-experienced cells was that PBMCs were unsorted.

There are 15 residues in the CDR3. The V gene end was trimmed by 5 bases and the J gene end by 11 bases; junction bases not matched to a gene: 10. Germline CDR1 reads MNHEY; CDR2 reads SMNVEV (reference sequence). Through a sample-barcoded 5' primer and a J-beta primer mix, a second PCR was run for roughly 6 to 11 cycles. Each CDR3 protein is one row after TCRdb ran MiXCR on the 5' RACE reads. The sample has roughly 730,000 distinct CDR3 sequences; approximately 60% are singletons. As concerns this clonotype: Its antigen is still unknown.

The rearrangement links TRBV27 to TRBJ2-5; 14 bases fit TRBD2. The clonotype comes from a man between 40 and 49 years old in good health. The sample comprised blood. The CDR3 protein is CASSKGTSGSNEQYF. The CDR3 DNA is TGTGCCAGCAGTAAAGGGACTAGCGGGAGCAATGAGCAGTACTTC.